These T cell receptor beta chains were read from a single sample in a study of blood T cells in healthy people across ages. MiXCR, run by TCRdb on the 5' RACE reads, gives a single entry per CDR3 protein. The sample lists around 1,000,000 distinct CDR3 sequences; 20% to 25% were seen once. These sequences were also reported in another study, on T cells of mothers and their children.

Sequenced sample: blood. The receptors stem from a girl aged 2-10 years in good health. CDR3s include the opening cysteine and the closing phenylalanine or tryptophan. A D gene is named only where the DNA matches it firmly. Clone size is shown for a subset of rows, as once, few, many or a class of expanded clone.

>NA|TRBJ1-1|TRBV12-5|NA
TGTGCTAGTGTCTCGCCTCAGGTTTTGAACACTGAAGCTTTCTTT
CASVSPQVLNTEAFF
>NA|TRBJ2-3|TRBV12-3/TRBV12-4|NA
TGTGCCAGTATATACTCCGGGACCCAACGTGCAGATACGCAGTATTTT
CASIYSGTQRADTQYF
>NA|TRBJ2-2|TRBV7-3|NA
TGTGCCAGCAGCTTAGTGGGGGGCCACACCGGGGAGCTGTTTTTT
CASSLVGGHTGELFF
>NA|TRBJ1-2|TRBV28|few
TGTGCCAGCAGTTCAAGTGACCGCCCGTGGGGCTACACCTTC
CASSSSDRPWGYTF
>TRBD2|TRBJ2-3|TRBV20-1|few
TGCAGTGCTGCCCGGGGGGAAGGCACAGATACGCAGTATTTT
CSAARGEGTDTQYF
>NA|TRBJ1-2|TRBV29-1|once
TGCAGCGTTCCCGCGGTCCATGGCTACACCTTC
CSVPAVHGYTF
>NA|TRBJ2-7|TRBV11-1|NA
TGTGCCAGCAGCTTAGCCGCAGGGAGGATAACCTACGAGCAGTACTTC
CASSLAAGRITYEQYF
>NA|TRBJ1-5|TRBV3-1|NA
TGTGCCAGCAGCCAAGATATGGGGAATCAGCCCCAGCATTTT
CASSQDMGNQPQHF
>NA|TRBJ1-3|TRBV5-1|few
TGCGCCAGCAGCTTTGGACAGATCCTCTCTGGAAACACCATTTATTTT
CASSFGQILSGNTIYF
>TRBD2|TRBJ2-1|TRBV29-1|few
TGCAGCGTCCATCTCAGACTAGCGGGAGGGGAGCAGTTCTTC
CSVHLRLAGGEQFF
>NA|TRBJ2-5|TRBV3-1|NA
TGTGCCAGCAGCCATGGCGACCTGGCCAAAGAGACCCAGTACTTC
CASSHGDLAKETQYF
>NA|TRBJ2-1|TRBV12-3/TRBV12-4|NA
TGTGCCAGCAGCTCAACGGTTGAGCAGTTCTTC
CASSSTVEQFF
>NA|TRBJ2-6|TRBV14|NA
TGTGCCAGCAGCCAACCCGATTCTGGGGCCAACGTCCTGACTTTC
CASSQPDSGANVLTF
>TRBD2|TRBJ2-7|TRBV6-2/TRBV6-3|NA
TGTGCCAGCAGGTCTTCGGGCGGGGGTACCTACGAGCAGTACTTC
CASRSSGGGTYEQYF
>TRBD1|TRBJ2-7|TRBV28|NA
TGTGCCAGGGGTCTTATCCGGGACAGGGACTACGAGCAGTACTTC
CARGLIRDRDYEQYF
>NA|TRBJ1-1|TRBV11-2|few
TGTGCCAGCAGCTTGCCAGGGGACGGGAACACTGAAGCTTTCTTT
CASSLPGDGNTEAFF
>NA|TRBJ1-1|TRBV7-9|NA
TGTGCCAGCAGCTTTCTACGCGCTGAAGCTTTCTTT
CASSFLRAEAFF
>NA|TRBJ1-1|TRBV12-3/TRBV12-4|NA
TGTGCCAGCAGTTTTCGAACAGTGACTATGAACACTGAAGCTTTCTTT
CASSFRTVTMNTEAFF
>TRBD2|TRBJ2-7|TRBV28|NA
TGTGCCCCCACCACGAGGACTAGCGGGAGTGGTGACGAGCAGTACTTC
CAPTTRTSGSGDEQYF
>TRBD2|TRBJ2-1|TRBV7-3|NA
TGTGCCAGCAGCTTAGCTAGCGGGAGCAGTGAGCAGTTCTTC
CASSLASGSSEQFF
>TRBD1|TRBJ1-1|TRBV7-2|few
TGTGCCAGCAGCTTCCAGACAGGGGTGAACACTGAAGCTTTCTTT
CASSFQTGVNTEAFF
>NA|TRBJ2-7|TRBV5-6|few
TGTGCCAGCAGCTTGGGAGGGGCCTTGGAGCAGTACTTC
CASSLGGALEQYF
>NA|TRBJ2-5|TRBV6-1|many
TGTGCCAGCAGTGAACCCCAGTACTTC
CASSEPQYF
>NA|TRBJ1-1|TRBV20-1|NA
TGCAGTGCTAGAGGGACACTTCGGGGCACTGAAGCTTTCTTT
CSARGTLRGTEAFF
>NA|TRBJ2-5|TRBV29-1|NA
TGCAGCGTTGAAGGTATAGAACAGGGCGAGCGTGAGACCCAGTCCTTC
CSVEGIEQGERETQSF
>TRBD1|TRBJ2-7|TRBV2|NA
TGTGCCAGCAGCGACGGACAGGGACACTCCTACGAGCAGTACTTC
CASSDGQGHSYEQYF
>NA|TRBJ1-1|TRBV5-8|NA
TGTGCCAGCGGGGAAAGGGGAAAGATGAGGACTGAAGCTTTCTTT
CASGERGKMRTEAFF
>NA|TRBJ2-3|TRBV20-1|NA
TGCAGTGCTAGAGATCACGGATACGGGACAGATACGCAGTATTTT
CSARDHGYGTDTQYF
>TRBD1|TRBJ1-4|TRBV20-1|NA
TGCAGTGCTATGACACCGGGACAGTTTAATGAAAAACTGTTTTTT
CSAMTPGQFNEKLFF
>TRBD2|TRBJ2-2|TRBV7-3|NA
TGTGCCAGCAGTTTGGCTAGCGGGAGAAGCACCGGGGAGCTGTTTTTT
CASSLASGRSTGELFF
>NA|TRBJ2-5|TRBV24-1|NA
TGTGCCACCAGTGACTCCAGGGGAACCCAAGAGACCCAGTACTTC
CATSDSRGTQETQYF
>NA|TRBJ2-4|TRBV12-3/TRBV12-4|NA
TGTGCCAGCAGCTCCGGGTCTTCAAACATTCAGTACTTC
CASSSGSSNIQYF
>TRBD2|TRBJ2-3|TRBV28|NA
TGTGCCAGCTCGATTCGACTAGCGGCTAACACAGATACGCAGTATTTT
CASSIRLAANTDTQYF
>NA|TRBJ2-5|TRBV29-1|NA
TGCAGCGTTGATGACCGGGACTTCCAAGAGACCCAGTACTTC
CSVDDRDFQETQYF
>NA|TRBJ2-2|TRBV29-1|few
TGCAGCGTTTACGGGGGATCGACCGGGGAGCTGTTTTTT
CSVYGGSTGELFF
>NA|TRBJ2-1|TRBV20-1|NA
TGCAGTGCTCGCAGGGGACGCACAGAAGAGCAGTTCTTC
CSARRGRTEEQFF
>NA|TRBJ1-5|TRBV20-1|NA
TGCAGTGCTAGAAATCCGGGGGGGAATCAGCCCCAGCATTTT
CSARNPGGNQPQHF
>TRBD1|TRBJ2-5|TRBV28|NA
TGTGCCAGCAGCGACAGGGGAACAGGGCAGTACTTC
CASSDRGTGQYF
>TRBD2|TRBJ2-7|TRBV7-9|NA
TGTGCCAGCAGCTTGGGGGACTATGGCCGAGAGCAGTACTTC
CASSLGDYGREQYF
>NA|TRBJ1-3|TRBV12-3/TRBV12-4|NA
TGTGCCAGCTTCATACCAGGGAACCTAAACACCATATATTTT
CASFIPGNLNTIYF
>NA|TRBJ2-1|TRBV7-9|NA
TGTGCCAGCAGGCCCCCCCGCGGGCTAGCAAGAACCAATGAGCAGTTCTTC
CASRPPRGLARTNEQFF
>TRBD2|TRBJ2-5|TRBV20-1|NA
TGCAGTGCTAGTGACCGGGAGGTTGGGTTGTGGGAGCAGTACTTC
CSASDREVGLWEQYF